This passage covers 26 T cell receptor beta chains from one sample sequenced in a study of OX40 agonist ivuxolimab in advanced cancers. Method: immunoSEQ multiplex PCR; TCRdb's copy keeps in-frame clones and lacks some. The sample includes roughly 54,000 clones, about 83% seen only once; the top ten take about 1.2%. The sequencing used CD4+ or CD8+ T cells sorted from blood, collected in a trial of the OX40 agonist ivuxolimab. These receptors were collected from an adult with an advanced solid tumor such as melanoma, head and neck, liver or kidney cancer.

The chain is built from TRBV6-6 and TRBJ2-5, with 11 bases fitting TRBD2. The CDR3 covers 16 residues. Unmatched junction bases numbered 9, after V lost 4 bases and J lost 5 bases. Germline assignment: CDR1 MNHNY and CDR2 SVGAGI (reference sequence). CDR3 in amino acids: CASSLTLAGGQETQYF. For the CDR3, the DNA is TGTGCCAGCAGTTTGACCTTAGCGGGAGGGCAGGAGACCCAGTACTTC.

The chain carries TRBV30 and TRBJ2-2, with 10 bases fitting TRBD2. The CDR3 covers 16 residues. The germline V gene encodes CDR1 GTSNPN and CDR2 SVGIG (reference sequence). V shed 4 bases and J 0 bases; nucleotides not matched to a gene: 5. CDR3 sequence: CAWNGAGGPNTGELFF. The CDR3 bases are TGTGCCTGGAATGGAGCGGGAGGGCCGAACACCGGGGAGCTGTTTTTT. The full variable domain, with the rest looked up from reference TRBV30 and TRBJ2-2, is SQTIHQWPATLVQPVGSPLSLECTVEGTSNPNLYWYRQAAGRGLQLLFYSVGIGQISSEVPQNLSASRPQDRQFILSSKKLLLSDSGFYLCAWNGAGGPNTGELFFGEGSRLTVL.

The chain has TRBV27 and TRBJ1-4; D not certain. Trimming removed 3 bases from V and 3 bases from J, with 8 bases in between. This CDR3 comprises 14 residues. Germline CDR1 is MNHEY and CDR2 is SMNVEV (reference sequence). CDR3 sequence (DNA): TGTGCCAGCAGTTTGGTTGGAGCTAATGAAAAACTGTTTTTT. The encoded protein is CASSLVGANEKLFF.

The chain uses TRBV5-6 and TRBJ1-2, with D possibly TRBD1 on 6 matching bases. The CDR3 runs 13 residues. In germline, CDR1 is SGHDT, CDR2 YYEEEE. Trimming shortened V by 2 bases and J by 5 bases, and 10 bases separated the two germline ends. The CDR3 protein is CASSFRQGYGYTF. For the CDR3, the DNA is TGTGCCAGCAGCTTCAGGCAGGGGTATGGCTACACCTTC.

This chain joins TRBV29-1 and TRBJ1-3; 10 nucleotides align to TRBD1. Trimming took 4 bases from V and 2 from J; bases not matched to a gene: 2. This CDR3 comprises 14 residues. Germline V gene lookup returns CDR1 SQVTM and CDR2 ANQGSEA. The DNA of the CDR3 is TGCAGCGTTGGGGGGACAGGGGCTGGAAACACCATATATTTT. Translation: CSVGGTGAGNTIYF.

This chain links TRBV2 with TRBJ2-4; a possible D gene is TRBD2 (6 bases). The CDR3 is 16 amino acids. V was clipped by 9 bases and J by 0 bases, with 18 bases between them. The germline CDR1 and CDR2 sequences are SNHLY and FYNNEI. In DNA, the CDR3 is TGTGCCAGTCTCGTGGGGGGATGGGGAGCCAAAAACATTCAGTACTTC. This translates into CASLVGGWGAKNIQYF.

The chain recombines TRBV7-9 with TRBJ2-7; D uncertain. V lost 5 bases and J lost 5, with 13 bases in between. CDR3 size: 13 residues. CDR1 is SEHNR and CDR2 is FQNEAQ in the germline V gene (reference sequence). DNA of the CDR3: TGTGCCAGCAGCCTTCGACCGAGTAACGAGCAGTACTTC. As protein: CASSLRPSNEQYF. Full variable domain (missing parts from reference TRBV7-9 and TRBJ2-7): DTGVSQNPRHKITKRGQNVTFRCDPISEHNRLYWYRQTLGQGPEFLTYFQNEAQLEKSRLLSDRFSAERPKGSFSTLEIQRTEQGDSAMYLCASSLRPSNEQYFGPGTRLTVT.

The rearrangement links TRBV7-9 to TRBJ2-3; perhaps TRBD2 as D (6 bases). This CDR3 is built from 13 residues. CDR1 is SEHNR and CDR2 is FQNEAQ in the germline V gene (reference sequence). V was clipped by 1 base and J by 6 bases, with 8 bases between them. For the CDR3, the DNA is TGTGCCAGCAGCTTAGGGGGGGAGGATACGCAGTATTTT. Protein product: CASSLGGEDTQYF.

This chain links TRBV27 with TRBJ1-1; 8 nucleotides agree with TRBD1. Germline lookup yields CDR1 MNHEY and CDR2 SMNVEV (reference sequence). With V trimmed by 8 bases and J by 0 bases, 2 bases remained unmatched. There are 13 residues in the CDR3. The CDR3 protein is CASRDRLNTEAFF. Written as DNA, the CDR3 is TGTGCCAGCCGGGACAGGTTGAACACTGAAGCTTTCTTT.

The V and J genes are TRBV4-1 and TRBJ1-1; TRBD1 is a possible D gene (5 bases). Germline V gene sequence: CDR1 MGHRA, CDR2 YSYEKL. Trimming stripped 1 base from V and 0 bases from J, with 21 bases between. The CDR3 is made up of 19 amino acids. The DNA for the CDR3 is TGCGCCAGCAGCCAAGTATCCCTAGGTTCAGGGTCCATGAACACTGAAGCTTTCTTT. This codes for CASSQVSLGSGSMNTEAFF.

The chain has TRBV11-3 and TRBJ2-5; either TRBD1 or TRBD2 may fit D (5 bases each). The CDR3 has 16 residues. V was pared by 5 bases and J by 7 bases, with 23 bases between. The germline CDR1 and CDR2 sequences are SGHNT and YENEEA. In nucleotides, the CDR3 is TGTGCCAGCAGCACGGGGTTAGGGCCCTTCCAGGGGACCCAGTACTTC. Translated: CASSTGLGPFQGTQYF. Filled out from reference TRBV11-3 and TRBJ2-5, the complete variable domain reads EAGVVQSPRYKIIEKKQPVAFWCNPISGHNTLYWYLQNLGQGPELLIRYENEEAVDDSQLPKDRFSAERLKGVDSTLKIQPAELGDSAVYLCASSTGLGPFQGTQYFGPGTRLLVL.

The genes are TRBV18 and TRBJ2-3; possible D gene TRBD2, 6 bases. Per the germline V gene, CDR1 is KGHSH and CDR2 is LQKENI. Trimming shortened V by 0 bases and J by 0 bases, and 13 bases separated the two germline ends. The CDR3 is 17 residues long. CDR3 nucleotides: TGTGCCAGCTCACCACCTTCAACTAGCTCTAGCACAGATACGCAGTATTTT. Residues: CASSPPSTSSSTDTQYF.

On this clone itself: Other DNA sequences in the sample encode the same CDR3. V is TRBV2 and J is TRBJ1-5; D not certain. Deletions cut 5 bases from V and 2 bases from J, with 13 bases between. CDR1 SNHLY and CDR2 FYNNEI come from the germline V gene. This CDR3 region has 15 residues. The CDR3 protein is CASSSLGTGNQPQHF. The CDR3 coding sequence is TGTGCCAGCAGTTCACTGGGAACTGGCAATCAGCCCCAGCATTTT. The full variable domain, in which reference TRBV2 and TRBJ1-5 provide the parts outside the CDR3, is EPEVTQTPSHQVTQMGQEVILRCVPISNHLYFYWYRQILGQKVEFLVSFYNNEISEKSEIFDDQFSVERPDGSNFTLKIRSTKLEDSAMYFCASSSLGTGNQPQHFGDGTRLSIL.

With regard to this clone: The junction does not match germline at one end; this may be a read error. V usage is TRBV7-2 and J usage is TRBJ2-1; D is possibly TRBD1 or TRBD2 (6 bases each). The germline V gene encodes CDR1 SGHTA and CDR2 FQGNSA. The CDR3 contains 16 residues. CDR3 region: CASNLQGGEPYNAQFF. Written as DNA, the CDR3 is TGTGCCAGCAACCTACAGGGCGGGGAACCATACAATGCGCAGTTCTTC. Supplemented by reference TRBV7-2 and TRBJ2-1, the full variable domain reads GAGVSQSPSNKVTEKGKDVELRCDPISGHTALYWYRQSLGQGLEFLIYFQGNSAPDKSGLPSDRFSAERTGGSVSTLTIQRTQQEDSAVYLCASNLQGGEPYNAQFFGPGTRLTVL.

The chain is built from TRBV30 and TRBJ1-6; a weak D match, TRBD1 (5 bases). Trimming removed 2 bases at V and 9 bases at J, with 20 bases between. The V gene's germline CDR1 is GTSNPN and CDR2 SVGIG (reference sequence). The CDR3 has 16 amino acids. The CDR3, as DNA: TGTGCCTGGAGTAGGACAAGTGGTTTACGGGGTTCACCCCTCCACTTT. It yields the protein CAWSRTSGLRGSPLHF.

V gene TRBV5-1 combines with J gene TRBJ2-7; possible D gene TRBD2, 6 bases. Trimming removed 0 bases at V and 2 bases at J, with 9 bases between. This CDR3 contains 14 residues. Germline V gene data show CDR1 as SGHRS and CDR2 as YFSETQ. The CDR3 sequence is CASSLDGSPYEQYF. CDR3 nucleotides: TGCGCCAGCAGCTTGGACGGGAGCCCCTACGAGCAGTACTTC.

In DNA, the CDR3 is TGTGCCAGCAGCTTAGCAGGGTTTGGGGGCTACACCTTC. Amino acids: CASSLAGFGGYTF. The V and J genes are TRBV7-9 and TRBJ1-2; D is undetermined. Germline V lookup: CDR1 SEHNR, CDR2 FQNEAQ (reference sequence). Trimming removed 0 bases from V and 8 bases from J, with 10 bases in between. The CDR3 loop spans 13 amino acids.

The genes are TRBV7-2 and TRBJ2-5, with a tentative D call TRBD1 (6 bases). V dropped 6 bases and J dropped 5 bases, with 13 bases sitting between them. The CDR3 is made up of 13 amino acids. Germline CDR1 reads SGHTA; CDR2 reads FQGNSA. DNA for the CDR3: TGTGCCAGCAGATCAGGGGACGGGGAGACCCAGTACTTC. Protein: CASRSGDGETQYF.

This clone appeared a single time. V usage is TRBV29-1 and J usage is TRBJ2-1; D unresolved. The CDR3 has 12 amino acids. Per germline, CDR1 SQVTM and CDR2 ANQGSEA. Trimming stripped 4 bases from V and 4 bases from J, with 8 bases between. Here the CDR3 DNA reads TGCAGCGTTGTTGCCGGTTACAATGAGCAGTTCTTC. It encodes CSVVAGYNEQFF.

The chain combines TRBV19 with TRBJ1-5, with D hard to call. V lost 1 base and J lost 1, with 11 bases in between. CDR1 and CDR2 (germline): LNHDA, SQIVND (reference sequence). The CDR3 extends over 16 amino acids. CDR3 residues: CASSIAFKKSNQPQHF. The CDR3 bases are TGTGCCAGTAGTATAGCCTTCAAGAAAAGCAATCAGCCCCAGCATTTT.

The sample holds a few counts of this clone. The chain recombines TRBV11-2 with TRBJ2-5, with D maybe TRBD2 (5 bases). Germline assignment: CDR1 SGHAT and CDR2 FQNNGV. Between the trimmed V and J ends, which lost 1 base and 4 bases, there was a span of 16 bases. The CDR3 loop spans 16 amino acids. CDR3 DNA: TGTGCCAGCAGCTTAGTAGCCGGACTCCTGGGAGAGACCCAGTACTTC. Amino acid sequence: CASSLVAGLLGETQYF.

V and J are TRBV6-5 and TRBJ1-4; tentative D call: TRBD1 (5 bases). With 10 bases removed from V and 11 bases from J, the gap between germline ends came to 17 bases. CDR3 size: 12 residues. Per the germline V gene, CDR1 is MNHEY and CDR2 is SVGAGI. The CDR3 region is CATSGPGGKLFF. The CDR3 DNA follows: TGTGCCACCTCCGGGCCCGGGGGGAAACTGTTTTTT.

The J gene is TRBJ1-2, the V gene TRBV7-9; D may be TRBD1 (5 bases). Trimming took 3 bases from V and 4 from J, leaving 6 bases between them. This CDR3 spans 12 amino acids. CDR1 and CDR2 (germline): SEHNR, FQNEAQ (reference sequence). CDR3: CASSFDSYGYTF. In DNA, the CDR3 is TGTGCCAGCAGCTTCGACAGCTATGGCTACACCTTC.

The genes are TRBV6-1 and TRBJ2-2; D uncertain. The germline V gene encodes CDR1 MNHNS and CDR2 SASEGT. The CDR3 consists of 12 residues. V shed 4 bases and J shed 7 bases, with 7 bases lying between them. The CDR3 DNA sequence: TGTGCCAGCAGTGTTTACGGCGGGGAGCTGTTTTTT. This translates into CASSVYGGELFF.

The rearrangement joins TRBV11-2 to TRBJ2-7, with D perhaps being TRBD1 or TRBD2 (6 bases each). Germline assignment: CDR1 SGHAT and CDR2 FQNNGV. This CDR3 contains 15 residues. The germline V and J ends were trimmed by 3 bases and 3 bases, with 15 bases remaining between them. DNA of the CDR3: TGTGCCAGCAGCTTTAGGGGGGAGTCGGGCTACGAGCAGTACTTC. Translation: CASSFRGESGYEQYF.

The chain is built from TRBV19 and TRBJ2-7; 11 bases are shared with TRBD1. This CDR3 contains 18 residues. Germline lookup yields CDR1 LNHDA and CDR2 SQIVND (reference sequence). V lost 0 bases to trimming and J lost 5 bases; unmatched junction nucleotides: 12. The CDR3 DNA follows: TGTGCCAGTAGTATAGATGGACCGGGCGGACAGGGGGCAAACGAGCAGTACTTC. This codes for CASSIDGPGGQGANEQYF.